This T cell receptor (beta chain) was identified during a study of T cell responses to AZD1222 COVID-19 vaccine. Whole-study results and caveats: Spike-specific TCR breadth and depth were elevated following two AZD1222 doses. Unmutated variant regions are reportedly the target of nearly half of TCRs that are spike-specific. It was only a handful of AZD1222 recipients who were seropositive at baseline. Most donors were white British and more were female, and clonal diversity was possibly underestimated.

The method was immunoSEQ multiplex PCR; TCRdb's version includes in-frame clones alone and lacks a portion of them. This repertoire shows about 31,000 clones, roughly 90% found once; its top ten account for approximately 15%. As for this clone: Antigen unknown.

Trimming removed 2 bases at V and 8 bases at J, with 16 bases between. This CDR3 spans 16 amino acids. Germline assignment: CDR1 LNHDA and CDR2 SQIVND (reference sequence). The rearrangement uses TRBV19 and TRBJ1-6; D is uncertain. This clonotype was sampled from an adult who received the AZD1222 COVID-19 vaccine. The sample was peripheral blood, taken 28 days after the second AZD1222 dose. CDR3 residues: CASSIRSWSLDSPLHF. CDR3 sequence (DNA): TGTGCCAGTAGTATACGCAGTTGGAGCTTAGATTCACCCCTCCACTTT.